This TCR beta chain was recorded in a study of OX40 agonist ivuxolimab in advanced cancers. Study summary: Antecedent anti-PD-1, anti-PD-L1 or anti-CTLA-4 therapy was permissible, with over 35% having received some. Three patients showed partial responses: one hepatocellular carcinoma and two cutaneous melanoma cases.

The trim removed 3 bases at V and 4 bases at J, leaving 3 bases unmatched. Looked up from germline, CDR1 is ENHRY and CDR2 is SYGVKD. The CDR3 is 14 residues long. TCRdb keeps only in-frame clones here, not all; method: immunoSEQ multiplex PCR. The sample has tens of thousands of clones; 85% are singletons. This TCR derives from an adult with an advanced solid tumor such as melanoma, head and neck, liver or kidney cancer. This specimen consisted of CD4+ or CD8+ T cells sorted from blood, obtained in a trial of the OX40 agonist ivuxolimab. V and J are TRBV10-3 and TRBJ1-1; 9 bases match TRBD1. The CDR3 sequence is CAISDTGGSTEAFF. CDR3 DNA sequence: TGTGCCATCAGTGACACAGGGGGCAGCACTGAAGCTTTCTTT.